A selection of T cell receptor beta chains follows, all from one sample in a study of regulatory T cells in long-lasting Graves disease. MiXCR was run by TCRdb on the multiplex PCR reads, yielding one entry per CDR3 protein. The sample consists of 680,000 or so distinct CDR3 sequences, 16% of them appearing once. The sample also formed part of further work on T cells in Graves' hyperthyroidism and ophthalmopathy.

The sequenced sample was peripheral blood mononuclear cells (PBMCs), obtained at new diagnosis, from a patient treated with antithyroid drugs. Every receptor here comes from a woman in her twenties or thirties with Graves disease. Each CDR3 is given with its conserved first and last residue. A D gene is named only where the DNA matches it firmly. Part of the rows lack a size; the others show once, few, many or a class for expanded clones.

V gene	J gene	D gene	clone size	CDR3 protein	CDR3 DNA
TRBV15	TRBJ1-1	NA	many	CATTQENRFTEAFF	TGTGCCACCACTCAAGAGAACAGATTCACTGAAGCTTTCTTT
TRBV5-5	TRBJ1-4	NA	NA	CASSLGVQGMNEKLFF	TGTGCCAGCAGCTTGGGGGTCCAGGGAATGAATGAAAAACTGTTTTTT
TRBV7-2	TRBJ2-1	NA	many	CASSLEDSSYNEQFF	TGTGCCAGCAGCTTAGAGGACAGCTCCTACAATGAGCAGTTCTTC
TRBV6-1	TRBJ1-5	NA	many	CASSVTQGSPYSNQPQHF	TGTGCCAGCAGCGTAACTCAGGGTTCCCCATATAGCAATCAGCCCCAGCATTTT
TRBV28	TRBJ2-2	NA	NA	CASSLSSVTGELFF	TGTGCCAGCAGTTTATCCAGCGTAACCGGGGAGCTGTTTTTT
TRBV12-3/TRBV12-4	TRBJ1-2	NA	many	CASRFGWGTHGYTF	TGTGCCAGCAGGTTCGGTTGGGGGACACATGGCTACACCTTC
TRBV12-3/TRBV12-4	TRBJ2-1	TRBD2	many	CASSSLAGVTNEQFF	TGTGCCAGCAGCTCCCTAGCGGGAGTTACCAATGAGCAGTTCTTC
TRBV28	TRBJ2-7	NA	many	CASRTGTRYEQYF	TGTGCCAGCAGAACCGGGACCCGCTACGAGCAGTACTTC
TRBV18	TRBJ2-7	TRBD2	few	CASSVTGTSGYEQYF	TGTGCCAGCTCCGTTACCGGGACTAGCGGGTACGAGCAGTACTTC
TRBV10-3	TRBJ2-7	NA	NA	CAISEGESSYEQYF	TGTGCCATCAGTGAAGGAGAAAGCTCCTACGAGCAGTACTTC
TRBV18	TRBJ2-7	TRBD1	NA	CASSTGGQSSYEQYF	TGTGCCAGCTCCACAGGGGGACAGAGCTCCTACGAGCAGTACTTC
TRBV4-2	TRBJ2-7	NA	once	CASSQDLGVRDEQYF	TGTGCCAGCAGCCAAGATTTGGGGGTACGGGACGAGCAGTACTTC
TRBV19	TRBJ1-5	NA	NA	CASRTTVYSNQPQHF	TGTGCCAGTAGGACTACAGTGTATAGCAATCAGCCCCAGCATTTT
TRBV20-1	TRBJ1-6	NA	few	CSASTPNSPLHF	TGCAGTGCTAGTACTCCAAATTCACCCCTCCACTTT
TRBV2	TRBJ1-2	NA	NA	CASHELSLNGYTF	TGTGCCAGCCATGAGCTGTCCTTGAACGGCTACACCTTC
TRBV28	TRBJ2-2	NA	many	CASSLYEGPNTGELFF	TGTGCCAGCAGTTTATACGAGGGTCCGAACACCGGGGAGCTGTTTTTT
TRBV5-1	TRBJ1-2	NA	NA	CASSLTGKDYGYTF	TGCGCCAGCAGCCTCACAGGGAAAGACTATGGCTACACCTTC
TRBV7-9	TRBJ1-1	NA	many	CASRGGLNMNTEAFF	TGTGCCAGCAGAGGGGGTTTAAACATGAACACTGAAGCTTTCTTT
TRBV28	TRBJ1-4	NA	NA	CASSLELREYEKLFF	TGTGCCAGCAGTTTGGAGCTCCGGGAGTATGAAAAACTGTTTTTT
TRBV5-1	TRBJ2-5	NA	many	CASSLVPDAEAQYF	TGCGCCAGCAGCTTGGTACCCGATGCCGAGGCCCAGTACTTC
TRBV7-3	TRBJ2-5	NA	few	CASSLSGRGQETQYF	TGTGCCAGCAGCTTAAGTGGTCGCGGCCAAGAGACCCAGTACTTC
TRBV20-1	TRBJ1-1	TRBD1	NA	CSGTDRGPNTEAFF	TGCAGTGGTACCGACAGGGGGCCGAACACTGAAGCTTTCTTT
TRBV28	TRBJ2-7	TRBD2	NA	CASSRGTSGYTYEQYF	TGTGCCAGCAGTCGAGGGACTAGCGGGTATACCTACGAGCAGTACTTC
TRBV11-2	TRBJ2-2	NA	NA	CASSLSVATTGELFF	TGTGCCAGCAGCTTATCGGTAGCTACCACCGGGGAGCTGTTTTTT
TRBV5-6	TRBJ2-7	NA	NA	CASSSLTYGGSSYEQYF	TGTGCCAGCAGCTCCCTAACATACGGTGGTTCCTCCTACGAGCAGTACTTC
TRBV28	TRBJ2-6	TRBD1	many	CASSLDYGQGVTGGANVLTF	TGTGCCAGCAGTTTAGACTACGGACAGGGGGTCACGGGGGGGGCCAACGTCCTGACTTTC
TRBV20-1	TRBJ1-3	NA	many	CSARSGSGNTIYF	TGCAGTGCTAGGTCTGGTTCTGGAAACACCATATATTTT
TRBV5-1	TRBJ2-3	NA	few	CASSPQPPGISDTQYF	TGCGCCAGCAGCCCACAACCGCCGGGGATATCAGATACGCAGTATTTT
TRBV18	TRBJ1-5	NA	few	CASSPVARTGGTQPQHF	TGTGCCAGCTCACCAGTGGCAAGGACGGGGGGGACTCAGCCCCAGCATTTT
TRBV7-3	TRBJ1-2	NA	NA	CASSLVMGFRGYTF	TGTGCCAGCAGCTTAGTGATGGGGTTTCGCGGCTACACCTTC
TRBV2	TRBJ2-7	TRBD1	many	CASRTGTEQYF	TGTGCCAGCAGGACAGGGACCGAGCAGTACTTC
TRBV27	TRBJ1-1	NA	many	CASSPSGTKPFGAFF	TGTGCCAGCAGTCCCTCCGGGACGAAGCCTTTTGGGGCTTTCTTT
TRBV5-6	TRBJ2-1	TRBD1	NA	CASRPSGTGKLGQFF	TGTGCCAGCAGACCGTCCGGGACAGGGAAGTTGGGGCAGTTCTTC